This is a list of T cell receptor beta chains from one sample in a study of T cells in Graves' hyperthyroidism and ophthalmopathy. TCRdb called the multiplex PCR reads again in MiXCR, with one record for every CDR3 protein. Among 550,000 to 600,000 distinct CDR3 sequences listed, over 12% were seen once. Sequenced input: blood. The receptors come from a woman under 30 with Graves' ophthalmopathy. Both conserved end residues are part of each CDR3. The order of the fields is V gene, J gene, D gene, clone size, CDR3 protein, CDR3 DNA. A D gene is named only where the DNA matches it firmly. For some rows the clone size is stated as once, few or many, or as a class when expanded; others skip it.

>TRBV2|TRBJ2-1|TRBD1|.
CAGSGQGESSYNEQFF
TGTGCCGGCAGTGGACAGGGGGAAAGCTCCTACAATGAGCAGTTCTTC
>TRBV4-2|TRBJ1-1|.|few
CASSPRGVDTEAFF
TGTGCCAGCAGCCCGAGGGGAGTGGACACTGAAGCTTTCTTT
>TRBV2|TRBJ2-7|TRBD1|.
CARGTGALYEQYF
TGTGCCAGAGGGACAGGTGCCCTGTACGAGCAGTACTTC
>TRBV19|TRBJ1-1|.|few
CASKKDHPMNTEAFF
TGTGCCAGTAAGAAAGACCACCCCATGAACACTGAAGCTTTCTTT
>TRBV7-9|TRBJ2-2|.|.
CASTSVGTGELFF
TGTGCCAGCACCTCGGTGGGAACCGGGGAGCTGTTTTTT
>TRBV30|TRBJ1-2|.|many
CAWSRREDYGYTF
TGTGCCTGGAGTAGGCGGGAGGACTATGGCTACACCTTC
>TRBV30|TRBJ1-2|.|few
CAWSQPRGYTF
TGTGCCTGGAGTCAGCCAAGGGGCTACACCTTC
>TRBV28|TRBJ2-7|TRBD2|many
CASSFGGSGSYEQYF
TGTGCCAGCAGTTTCGGCGGGAGTGGCTCCTACGAGCAGTACTTC
>TRBV29-1|TRBJ1-2|TRBD1|.
CSVVPAEGASGYTF
TGCAGCGTTGTCCCCGCCGAGGGGGCGAGTGGCTACACCTTC
>TRBV28|TRBJ2-5|.|many
CASSTLSREETQYF
TGTGCCAGCAGTACCCTCTCCAGGGAAGAGACCCAGTACTTC
>TRBV20-1|TRBJ2-1|TRBD2|many
CSASLWTSGDLSSYNEQFF
TGCAGTGCCAGCCTTTGGACTAGCGGAGACTTAAGCTCCTACAATGAGCAGTTCTTC
>TRBV19|TRBJ2-1|.|few
CASSETLGLGNEQFF
TGTGCCAGTAGTGAGACCCTCGGTTTGGGGAATGAGCAGTTCTTC
>TRBV27|TRBJ2-1|.|few
CASSPAGPYNEQFF
TGTGCCAGCAGTCCAGCGGGTCCTTACAATGAGCAGTTCTTC
>TRBV28|TRBJ1-5|TRBD1|many
CASSFTWTGDNQPQHF
TGTGCCAGCAGTTTCACCTGGACAGGGGACAATCAGCCCCAGCATTTT
>TRBV24-1|TRBJ2-3|TRBD2|many
CATSDSGLAGRDTQYF
TGTGCCACCAGTGATTCTGGACTAGCGGGGAGAGATACGCAGTATTTT
>TRBV7-8|TRBJ2-7|TRBD2|many
CASSRNPTSGSYEQYF
TGTGCCAGCAGCCGGAACCCGACTAGCGGGAGCTACGAGCAGTACTTC
>TRBV3-1|TRBJ2-1|.|many
CASSQEGGGGPQFF
TGTGCCAGCAGCCAAGAAGGCGGAGGGGGGCCCCAGTTCTTC
>TRBV6-4|TRBJ2-1|TRBD2|.
CASSDFGLAGEQFF
TGTGCCAGCAGTGACTTTGGACTAGCCGGTGAGCAGTTCTTC
>TRBV7-6|TRBJ2-7|.|many
CASSLTGWSSYEQYF
TGTGCCAGCAGCTTAACGGGATGGAGCTCCTACGAGCAGTACTTC
>TRBV6-2/TRBV6-3|TRBJ2-5|.|few
CASSYSGRGRRETQYF
TGTGCCAGCAGTTACTCCGGCAGGGGAAGGAGAGAGACCCAGTACTTC
>TRBV11-1|TRBJ1-1|.|many
CASSLREGNTEAFF
TGTGCCAGCAGCCTCCGTGAAGGGAACACTGAAGCTTTCTTT
>TRBV7-3|TRBJ2-2|TRBD2|many
CASSFASGRLGTGELFF
TGTGCCAGCAGCTTTGCTAGCGGGAGGCTAGGCACCGGGGAGCTGTTTTTT
>TRBV20-1|TRBJ2-1|.|many
CSARGLNLAWYNEQFF
TGCAGTGCTAGAGGCTTAAACCTAGCATGGTACAATGAGCAGTTCTTC
>TRBV7-2|TRBJ1-6|TRBD1|few
CASSPGQGSNSPLHF
TGTGCCAGCAGCCCCGGACAGGGTTCGAATTCACCCCTCCACTTT
>TRBV7-2|TRBJ2-2|TRBD2|few
CASSLGPSGSLGELFF
TGTGCCAGCAGCCTAGGGCCTAGCGGGAGTCTCGGGGAGCTGTTTTTT